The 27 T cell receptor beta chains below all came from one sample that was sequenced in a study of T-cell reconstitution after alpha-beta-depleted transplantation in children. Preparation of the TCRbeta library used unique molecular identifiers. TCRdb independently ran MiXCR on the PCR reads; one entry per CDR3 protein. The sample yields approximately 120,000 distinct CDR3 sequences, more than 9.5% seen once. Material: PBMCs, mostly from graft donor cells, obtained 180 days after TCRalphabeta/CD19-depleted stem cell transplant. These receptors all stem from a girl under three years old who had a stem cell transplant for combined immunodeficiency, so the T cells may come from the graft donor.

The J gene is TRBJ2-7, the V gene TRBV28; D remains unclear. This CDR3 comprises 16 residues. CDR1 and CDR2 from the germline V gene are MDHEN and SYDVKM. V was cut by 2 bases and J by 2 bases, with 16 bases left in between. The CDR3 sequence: CASSLGPFQGPYEQYF. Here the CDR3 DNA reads TGTGCCAGCAGTTTAGGACCCTTCCAAGGACCCTACGAGCAGTACTTC.

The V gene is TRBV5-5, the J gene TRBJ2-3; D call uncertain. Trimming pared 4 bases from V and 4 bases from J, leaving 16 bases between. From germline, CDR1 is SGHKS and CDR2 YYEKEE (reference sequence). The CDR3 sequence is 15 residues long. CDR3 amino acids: CASSLPLDWSDTQYF. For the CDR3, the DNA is TGTGCCAGCAGCCTGCCCCTCGACTGGTCAGATACGCAGTATTTT.

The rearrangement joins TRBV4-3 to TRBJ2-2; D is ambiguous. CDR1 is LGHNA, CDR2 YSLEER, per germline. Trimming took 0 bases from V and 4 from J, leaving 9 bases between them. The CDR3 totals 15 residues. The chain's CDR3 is CASSQDLRFTGELFF. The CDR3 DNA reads TGCGCCAGCAGCCAAGATCTACGGTTCACCGGGGAGCTGTTTTTT.

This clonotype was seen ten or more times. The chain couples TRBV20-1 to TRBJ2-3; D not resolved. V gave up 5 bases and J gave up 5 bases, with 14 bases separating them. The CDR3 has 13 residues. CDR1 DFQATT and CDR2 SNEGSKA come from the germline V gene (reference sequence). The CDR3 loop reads CSADRAPGDTQYF. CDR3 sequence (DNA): TGCAGTGCTGACCGGGCCCCGGGAGATACGCAGTATTTT.

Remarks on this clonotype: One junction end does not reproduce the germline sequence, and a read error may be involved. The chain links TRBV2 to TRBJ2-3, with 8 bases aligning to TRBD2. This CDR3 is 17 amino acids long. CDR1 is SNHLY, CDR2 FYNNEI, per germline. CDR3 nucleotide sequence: TGTACCAGCAGTTGGTCTAGCGGGCCTCAGGACACAGATACGCAGTATTTT. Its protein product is CTSSWSSGPQDTDTQYF. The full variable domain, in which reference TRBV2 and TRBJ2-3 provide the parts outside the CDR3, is EPEVTQTPSHQVTQMGQEVILRCVPISNHLYFYWYRQILGQKVEFLVSFYNNEISEKSEIFDDQFSVERPDGSNFTLKIRSTKLEDSAMYFCTSSWSSGPQDTDTQYFGPGTRLTVL.

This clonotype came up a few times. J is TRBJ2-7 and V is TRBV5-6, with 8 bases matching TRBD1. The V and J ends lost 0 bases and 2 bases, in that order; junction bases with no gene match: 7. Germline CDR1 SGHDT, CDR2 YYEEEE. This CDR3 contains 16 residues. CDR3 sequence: CASSLGYGQGTYEQYF. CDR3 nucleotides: TGTGCCAGCAGCTTGGGGTATGGACAGGGTACCTACGAGCAGTACTTC.

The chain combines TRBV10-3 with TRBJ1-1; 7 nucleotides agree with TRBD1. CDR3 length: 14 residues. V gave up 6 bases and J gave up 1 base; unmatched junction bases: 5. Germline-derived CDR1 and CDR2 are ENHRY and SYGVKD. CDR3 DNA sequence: TGTGCCATCAGCCCCACAGGGGCGAACACTGAAGCTTTCTTT. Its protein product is CAISPTGANTEAFF.

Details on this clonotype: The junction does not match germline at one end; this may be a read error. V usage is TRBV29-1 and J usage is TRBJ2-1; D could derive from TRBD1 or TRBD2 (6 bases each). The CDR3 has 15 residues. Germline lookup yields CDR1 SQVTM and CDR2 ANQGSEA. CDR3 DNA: TGCAGCGCCGTGGCGGAAGGGGGGTCCTTCAATGAGCAGTTCTTC. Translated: CSAVAEGGSFNEQFF.

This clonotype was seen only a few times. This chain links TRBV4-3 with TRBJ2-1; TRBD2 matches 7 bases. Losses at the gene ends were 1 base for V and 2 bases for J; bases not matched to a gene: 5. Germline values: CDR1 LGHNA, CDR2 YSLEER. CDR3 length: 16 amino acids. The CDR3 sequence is CASSQARELPYNEQFF. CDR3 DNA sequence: TGCGCCAGCAGCCAAGCGCGGGAGTTACCCTACAATGAGCAGTTCTTC.

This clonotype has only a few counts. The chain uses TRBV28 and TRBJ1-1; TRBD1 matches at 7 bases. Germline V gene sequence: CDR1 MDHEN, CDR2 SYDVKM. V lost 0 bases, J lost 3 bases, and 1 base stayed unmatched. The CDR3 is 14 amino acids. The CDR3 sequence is CASSLWGTDTEAFF. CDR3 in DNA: TGTGCCAGCAGTTTATGGGGGACAGACACTGAAGCTTTCTTT.

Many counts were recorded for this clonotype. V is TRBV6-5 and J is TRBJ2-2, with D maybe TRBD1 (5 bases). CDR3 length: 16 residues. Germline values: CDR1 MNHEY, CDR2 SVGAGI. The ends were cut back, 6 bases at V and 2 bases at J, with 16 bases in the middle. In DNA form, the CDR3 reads TGTGCCAGCAGGAGCTTAAAGACAGCCAACACCGGGGAGCTGTTTTTT. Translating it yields CASRSLKTANTGELFF.

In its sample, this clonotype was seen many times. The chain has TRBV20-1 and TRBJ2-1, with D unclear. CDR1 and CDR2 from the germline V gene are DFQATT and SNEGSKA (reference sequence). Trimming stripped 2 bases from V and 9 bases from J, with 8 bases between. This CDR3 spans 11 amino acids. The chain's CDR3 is CSARPQAEQFF. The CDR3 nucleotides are TGCAGTGCTAGACCTCAGGCTGAGCAGTTCTTC.

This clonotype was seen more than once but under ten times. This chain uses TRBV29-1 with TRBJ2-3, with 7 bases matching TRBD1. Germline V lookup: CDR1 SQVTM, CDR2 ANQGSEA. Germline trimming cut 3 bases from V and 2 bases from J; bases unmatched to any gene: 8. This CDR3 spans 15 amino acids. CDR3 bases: TGCAGCGTTGAGAGGGGGCGCGGTGTCACAGATACGCAGTATTTT. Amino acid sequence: CSVERGRGVTDTQYF.

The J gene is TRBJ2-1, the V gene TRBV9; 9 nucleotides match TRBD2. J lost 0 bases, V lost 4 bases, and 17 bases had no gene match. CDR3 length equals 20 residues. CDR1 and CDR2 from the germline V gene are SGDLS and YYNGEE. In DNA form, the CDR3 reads TGTGCCAGCAGCCCCTCAGCGGGGGGCTATCTGCTTAGCTCCTACAATGAGCAGTTCTTC. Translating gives CASSPSAGGYLLSSYNEQFF.

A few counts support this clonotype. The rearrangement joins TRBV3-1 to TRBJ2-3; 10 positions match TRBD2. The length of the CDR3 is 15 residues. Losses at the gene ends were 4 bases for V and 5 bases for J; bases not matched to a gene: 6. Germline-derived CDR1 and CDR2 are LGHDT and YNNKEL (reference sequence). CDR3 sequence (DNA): TGTGCCAGCAGCCGAGCGGGGGGGCGTGGAGATACGCAGTATTTT. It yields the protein CASSRAGGRGDTQYF.

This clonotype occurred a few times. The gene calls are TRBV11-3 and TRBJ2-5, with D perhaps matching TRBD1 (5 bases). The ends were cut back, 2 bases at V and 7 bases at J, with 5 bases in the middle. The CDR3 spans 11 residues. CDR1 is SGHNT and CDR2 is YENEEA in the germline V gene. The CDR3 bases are TGTGCCAGCAGCTTACAGGGGACCCAGTACTTC. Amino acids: CASSLQGTQYF.

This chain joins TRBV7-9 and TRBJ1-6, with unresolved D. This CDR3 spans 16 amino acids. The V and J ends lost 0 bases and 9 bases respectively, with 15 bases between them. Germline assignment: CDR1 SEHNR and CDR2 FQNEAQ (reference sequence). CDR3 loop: CASSLASPLSFSPLHF. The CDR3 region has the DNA TGTGCCAGCAGCTTAGCGAGTCCTTTGAGTTTTTCACCCCTCCACTTT.

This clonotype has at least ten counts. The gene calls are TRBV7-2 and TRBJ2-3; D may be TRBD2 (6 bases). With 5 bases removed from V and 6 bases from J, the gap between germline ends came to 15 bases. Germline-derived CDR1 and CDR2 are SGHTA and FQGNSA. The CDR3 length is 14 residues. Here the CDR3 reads CASSPVGGWDTQYF. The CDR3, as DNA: TGTGCCAGCAGCCCTGTGGGGGGTTGGGATACGCAGTATTTT.

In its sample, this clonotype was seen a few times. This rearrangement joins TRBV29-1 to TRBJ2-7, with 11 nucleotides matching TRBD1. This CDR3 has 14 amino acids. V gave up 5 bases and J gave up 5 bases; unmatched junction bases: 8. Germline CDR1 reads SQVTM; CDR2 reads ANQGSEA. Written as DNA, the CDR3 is TGCAGCGTTAAACCGGGACAGGGGGTCAACGAGCAGTACTTC. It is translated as CSVKPGQGVNEQYF.

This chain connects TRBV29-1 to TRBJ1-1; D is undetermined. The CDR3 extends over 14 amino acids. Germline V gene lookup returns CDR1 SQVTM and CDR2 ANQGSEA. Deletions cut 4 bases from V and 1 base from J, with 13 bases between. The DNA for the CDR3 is TGCAGCGTTGGGGTGGGTGGTTGGAACACTGAAGCTTTCTTT. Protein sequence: CSVGVGGWNTEAFF.

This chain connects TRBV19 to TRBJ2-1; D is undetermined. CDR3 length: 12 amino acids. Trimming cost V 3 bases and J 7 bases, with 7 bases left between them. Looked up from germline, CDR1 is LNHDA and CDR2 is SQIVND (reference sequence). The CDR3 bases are TGTGCCAGTAGTATGGTTATGAATGAGCAGTTCTTC. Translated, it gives CASSMVMNEQFF.

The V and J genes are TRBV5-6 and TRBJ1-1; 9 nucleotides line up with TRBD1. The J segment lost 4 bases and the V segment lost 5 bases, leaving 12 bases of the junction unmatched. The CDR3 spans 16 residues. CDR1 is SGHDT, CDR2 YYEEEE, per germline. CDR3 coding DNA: TGTGCCAGCAGTTACGACAGGGGGAGTTGGGGCACTGAAGCTTTCTTT. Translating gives CASSYDRGSWGTEAFF.

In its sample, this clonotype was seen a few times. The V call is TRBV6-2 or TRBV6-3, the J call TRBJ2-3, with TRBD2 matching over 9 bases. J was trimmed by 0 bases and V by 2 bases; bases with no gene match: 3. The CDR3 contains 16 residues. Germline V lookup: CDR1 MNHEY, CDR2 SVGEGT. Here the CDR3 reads CASSYPTSGSTDTQYF. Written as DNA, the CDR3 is TGTGCCAGCAGTTACCCCACTAGCGGGAGCACAGATACGCAGTATTTT.

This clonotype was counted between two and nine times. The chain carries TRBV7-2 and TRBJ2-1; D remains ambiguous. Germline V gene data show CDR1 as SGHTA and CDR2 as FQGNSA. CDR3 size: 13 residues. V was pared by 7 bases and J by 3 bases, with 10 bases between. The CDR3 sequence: CASNPGRYNEQFF. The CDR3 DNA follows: TGTGCCAGCAACCCCGGCCGCTACAATGAGCAGTTCTTC. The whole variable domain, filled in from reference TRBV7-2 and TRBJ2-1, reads GAGVSQSPSNKVTEKGKDVELRCDPISGHTALYWYRQSLGQGLEFLIYFQGNSAPDKSGLPSDRFSAERTGGSVSTLTIQRTQQEDSAVYLCASNPGRYNEQFFGPGTRLTVL.

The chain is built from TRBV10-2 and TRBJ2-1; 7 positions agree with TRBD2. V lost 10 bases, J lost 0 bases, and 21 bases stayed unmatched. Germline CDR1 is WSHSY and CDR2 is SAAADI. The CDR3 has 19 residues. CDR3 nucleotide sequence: TGCGCCACCACATTTAGTGGGGGGGGTGTGAGGCGCTCCTACAATGAGCAGTTCTTC. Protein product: CATTFSGGGVRRSYNEQFF.

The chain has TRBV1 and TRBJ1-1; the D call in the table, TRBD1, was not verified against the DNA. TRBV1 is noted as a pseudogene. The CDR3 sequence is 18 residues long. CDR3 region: CTSSWGTYPEGVNTEAFF. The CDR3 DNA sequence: TGTACCAGCAGTTGGGGGACTTACCCCGAGGGGGTGAACACTGAAGCTTTCTTT.

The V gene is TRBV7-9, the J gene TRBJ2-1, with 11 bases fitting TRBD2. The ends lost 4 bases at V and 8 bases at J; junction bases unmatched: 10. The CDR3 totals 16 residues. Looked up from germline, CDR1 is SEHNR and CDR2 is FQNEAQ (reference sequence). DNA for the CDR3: TGTGCCAGCAGCTCCCTTAGCGGGGGGGCCTTGGATGAGCAGTTCTTC. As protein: CASSSLSGGALDEQFF. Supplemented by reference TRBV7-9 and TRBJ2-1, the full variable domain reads DTGVSQNPRHKITKRGQNVTFRCDPISEHNRLYWYRQTLGQGPEFLTYFQNEAQLEKSRLLSDRFSAERPKGSFSTLEIQRTEQGDSAMYLCASSSLSGGALDEQFFGPGTRLTVL.